The TCR beta chain described here comes from a study of cytomegalovirus exposure and HLA in healthy donors. Study-level results: For most TCR beta V segments, an earlier analysis put the productive rate at about 87% or about 30% of the time. Roughly uniform depth of sequencing across donors was assumed in presence/absence analyses. Listed as cytomegalovirus-associated were more than 150 TCR beta chains. In a later analysis, an Asian-associated ancestry cluster reportedly showed fewer N-insertions than the roughly 730-donor mean.

About this clone itself: Its specificity is not known.

V dropped 2 bases and J dropped 1; count of bases not matched to a gene: 4. The CDR3 is made up of 15 amino acids. Germline V gene data show CDR1 as LNHDA and CDR2 as SQIVND (reference sequence). The PCR ran on 60 Vbeta and 13 Jbeta primers. Clones were sequenced by immunoSEQ multiplex PCR, and TCRdb holds only the in-frame ones, with some missing. The sample lists about 160,000 clones; roughly four fifths were seen once. This clonotype was obtained from a woman aged 40 to 50 in good health and CMV-seronegative. The sequenced sample was PBMCs. The V call is TRBV19, the J call TRBJ1-1; TRBD1 matches 7 bases. Here the CDR3 DNA reads TGTGCCAGTAGTATACCGACAGGGAAGAACACTGAAGCTTTCTTT. Translating it yields CASSIPTGKNTEAFF.